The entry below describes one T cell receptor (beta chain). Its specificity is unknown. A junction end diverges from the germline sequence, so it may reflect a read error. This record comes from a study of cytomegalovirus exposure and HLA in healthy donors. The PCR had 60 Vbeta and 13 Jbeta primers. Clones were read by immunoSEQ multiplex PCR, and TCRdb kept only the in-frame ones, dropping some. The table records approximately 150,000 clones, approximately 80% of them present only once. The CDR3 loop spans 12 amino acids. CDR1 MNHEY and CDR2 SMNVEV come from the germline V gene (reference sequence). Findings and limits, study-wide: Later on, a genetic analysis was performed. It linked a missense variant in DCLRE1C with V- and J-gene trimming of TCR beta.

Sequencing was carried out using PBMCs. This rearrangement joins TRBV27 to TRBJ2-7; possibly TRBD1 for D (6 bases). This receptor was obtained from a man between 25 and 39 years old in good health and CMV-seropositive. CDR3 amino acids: CASGGRSYGQYF. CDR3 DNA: TGTGCCAGCGGGGGCCGATCCTACGGGCAGTACTTC.